The rows below give T cell receptor beta chains drawn from one sample of a study of shared clonotypes between healthy human individuals. Method: immunoSEQ multiplex PCR; TCRdb's copy keeps in-frame clones and lacks some. The repertoire holds hundreds of thousands of clones, around 79% seen once, with less than 15% in the top ten. The sequenced material came from PBMCs. Every receptor here comes from a woman in her forties in good health. Some clones in this sample may be carry-over from other donors' samples. CDR3s include the opening cysteine and the closing phenylalanine or tryptophan. The D gene is left open where the match is weak. Size tells how often a clone was seen (once, few, many) or the class of an expanded clone, and some rows leave it out.

clone size: many
V gene: TRBV12-5
D gene: TRBD1
CDR3 length: 16
J gene: TRBJ2-1
CDR3 DNA: TGTGCTAGTGGTCAGACAGGGGGTTCGTGGGACAATGAGCAGTTCTTC
CDR3 protein: CASGQTGGSWDNEQFF

clone size: -
V gene: TRBV28
D gene: TRBD1
CDR3 length: 13
J gene: TRBJ2-7
CDR3 DNA: TGTGCCAGCAGGGACAGGGGGCAATACGAGCAGTACTTC
CDR3 protein: CASRDRGQYEQYF

clone size: -
V gene: TRBV2
D gene: TRBD1
CDR3 length: 15
J gene: TRBJ2-5
CDR3 DNA: TGTGCCAGCAGACGAAGGACAGGGTCAATGGAGACCCAGTACTTC
CDR3 protein: CASRRRTGSMETQYF

clone size: -
V gene: TRBV10-3
D gene: -
CDR3 length: 14
J gene: TRBJ1-3
CDR3 DNA: TGTGCCATCACGAGACAGGTCTCTGGAAACACCATATATTTT
CDR3 protein: CAITRQVSGNTIYF

clone size: few
V gene: TRBV28
D gene: -
CDR3 length: 13
J gene: TRBJ2-3
CDR3 DNA: TGTGCCAGCAGTCGGGTGGTAACAGATACGCAGTATTTT
CDR3 protein: CASSRVVTDTQYF

clone size: -
V gene: TRBV2
D gene: -
CDR3 length: 11
J gene: TRBJ2-1
CDR3 DNA: TGTGCCAGCAGTGAATCCTCGGAGCAGTTCTTC
CDR3 protein: CASSESSEQFF

clone size: -
V gene: TRBV9
D gene: TRBD1
CDR3 length: 15
J gene: TRBJ2-7
CDR3 DNA: TGTGCCAGCAGCCGCCGGACAGGGGTGGCCTACGAGCAGTACTTC
CDR3 protein: CASSRRTGVAYEQYF

clone size: -
V gene: TRBV4-2
D gene: TRBD2
CDR3 length: 16
J gene: TRBJ2-7
CDR3 DNA: TGTGCCAGCAGCCAGGCACTAGCGAGAAGCTCCTACGAGCAGTACTTC
CDR3 protein: CASSQALARSSYEQYF

clone size: -
V gene: TRBV28
D gene: TRBD1
CDR3 length: 14
J gene: TRBJ1-5
CDR3 DNA: TGTGCCAGCAGTATGACAGGGGAGGGTCAGCCCCAGCATTTT
CDR3 protein: CASSMTGEGQPQHF

clone size: -
V gene: TRBV6-5
D gene: TRBD1
CDR3 length: 14
J gene: TRBJ2-1
CDR3 DNA: TGTGCCAGCAGTCAGGGGGCCAAGCCCAATGAGCAGTTCTTC
CDR3 protein: CASSQGAKPNEQFF

clone size: once
V gene: TRBV18
D gene: TRBD1
CDR3 length: 15
J gene: TRBJ2-2
CDR3 DNA: TGTGCCAGCTCACGCGAGACAGGGGGCACCGGGGAGCTGTTTTTT
CDR3 protein: CASSRETGGTGELFF

clone size: -
V gene: TRBV13
D gene: -
CDR3 length: 13
J gene: TRBJ2-7
CDR3 DNA: TGTGCCAGCAGCCCAGCCTTCTCCTACGAGCAGTACTTC
CDR3 protein: CASSPAFSYEQYF

clone size: -
V gene: TRBV18
D gene: -
CDR3 length: 14
J gene: TRBJ1-1
CDR3 DNA: TGTGCCAGCTCACCAAAAACAGGAATCACTGAAGCTTTCTTT
CDR3 protein: CASSPKTGITEAFF

clone size: -
V gene: TRBV18
D gene: -
CDR3 length: 15
J gene: TRBJ2-1
CDR3 DNA: TGTGCCAGCTCACCTCCCAGGGGCCCCCACAATGAGCAGTTCTTC
CDR3 protein: CASSPPRGPHNEQFF

clone size: -
V gene: TRBV4-1
D gene: -
CDR3 length: 17
J gene: TRBJ2-5
CDR3 DNA: TGCGCCAGCAGCCAATATTTCCGGCTTGGGGACCAAGAGACCCAGTACTTC
CDR3 protein: CASSQYFRLGDQETQYF

clone size: -
V gene: TRBV10-3
D gene: -
CDR3 length: 15
J gene: TRBJ2-6
CDR3 DNA: TGTGCCATCAGTGGTGGGTATCCTGGGGCCAACGTCCTGACTTTC
CDR3 protein: CAISGGYPGANVLTF

clone size: -
V gene: TRBV27
D gene: TRBD2
CDR3 length: 12
J gene: TRBJ2-7
CDR3 DNA: TGTGCCAGCAGTTGGTCGGGGGGCGAGCAGTACTTC
CDR3 protein: CASSWSGGEQYF

clone size: -
V gene: TRBV5-4
D gene: TRBD2
CDR3 length: 14
J gene: TRBJ2-1
CDR3 DNA: TGTGCCAGCACCCCGGGACTAGCCTTTTCTGAGCAGTTCTTC
CDR3 protein: CASTPGLAFSEQFF

clone size: -
V gene: TRBV10-3
D gene: TRBD1
CDR3 length: 14
J gene: TRBJ2-7
CDR3 DNA: TGTGCCATCAGCCGGGACAGGGATGCCTACGAGCAGTACTTC
CDR3 protein: CAISRDRDAYEQYF

clone size: few
V gene: TRBV9
D gene: -
CDR3 length: 15
J gene: TRBJ1-1
CDR3 DNA: TGTGCCAGCAGCGTGGAAGTCAGTTGGAGCACTGAAGCTTTCTTT
CDR3 protein: CASSVEVSWSTEAFF

clone size: -
V gene: TRBV4-2
D gene: TRBD2
CDR3 length: 18
J gene: TRBJ2-1
CDR3 DNA: TGTGCCAGCAGCCAAGAGGTCGGGCTAGCGGGAGATTACAATGAGCAGTTCTTC
CDR3 protein: CASSQEVGLAGDYNEQFF

clone size: -
V gene: TRBV7-2
D gene: -
CDR3 length: 14
J gene: TRBJ1-5
CDR3 DNA: TGTGCCAGCAGCCCGAACTATAGCAATCAGCCCCAGCATTTT
CDR3 protein: CASSPNYSNQPQHF

clone size: -
V gene: TRBV21-1
D gene: -
CDR3 length: 16
J gene: TRBJ2-5
CDR3 DNA: TGTGCCAGCAGCAAGGGGCCCGTCCCGGGAAAAGAGACCCAGTACTTC
CDR3 protein: CASSKGPVPGKETQYF

clone size: -
V gene: TRBV9
D gene: TRBD2
CDR3 length: 13
J gene: TRBJ2-1
CDR3 DNA: TGTGCCAGCAGCGTCGGACTAGTCAATGAGCAGTTCTTC
CDR3 protein: CASSVGLVNEQFF

clone size: -
V gene: TRBV6-6
D gene: -
CDR3 length: 16
J gene: TRBJ2-7
CDR3 DNA: TGTGCCAGCAGTGACTCTACCCTAGGGAGCTCCTACGAGCAGTACTTC
CDR3 protein: CASSDSTLGSSYEQYF

clone size: -
V gene: TRBV7-8
D gene: -
CDR3 length: 13
J gene: TRBJ2-7
CDR3 DNA: TGTGCCAGCAGCGGCAGGGTCTCCTACGAGCAGTACTTC
CDR3 protein: CASSGRVSYEQYF

clone size: -
V gene: TRBV11-1
D gene: TRBD2
CDR3 length: 17
J gene: TRBJ2-1
CDR3 DNA: TGTGCCAGCAGCTTCCCGCGGCGGGGGACCTCCTACAATGAGCAGTTCTTC
CDR3 protein: CASSFPRRGTSYNEQFF

clone size: -
V gene: TRBV11-1
D gene: TRBD2
CDR3 length: 16
J gene: TRBJ2-2
CDR3 DNA: TGTGCCAGCAGCCCCGCAGCGGGAGGTTTCACCGGGGAGCTGTTTTTT
CDR3 protein: CASSPAAGGFTGELFF

clone size: -
V gene: TRBV7-9
D gene: -
CDR3 length: 14
J gene: TRBJ2-3
CDR3 DNA: TGTGCCAGCAGCCTCCCCGAAACGGGGGATACGCAGTATTTT
CDR3 protein: CASSLPETGDTQYF

clone size: -
V gene: TRBV7-3
D gene: TRBD2
CDR3 length: 15
J gene: TRBJ2-7
CDR3 DNA: TGTGCCAGCAGCCCGGGGGGATTGGCCGGAAGCGAGCAGTACTTC
CDR3 protein: CASSPGGLAGSEQYF

clone size: -
V gene: TRBV11-2
D gene: -
CDR3 length: 13
J gene: TRBJ2-7
CDR3 DNA: TGTGCCAGCAGCTTAGCTACCACCTACGAGCAGTACTTC
CDR3 protein: CASSLATTYEQYF

clone size: few
V gene: TRBV7-9
D gene: TRBD2
CDR3 length: 16
J gene: TRBJ2-1
CDR3 DNA: TGTGCCAGCAGCTTAAGAGCGGGAGTTGCCTACAATGAGCAGTTCTTC
CDR3 protein: CASSLRAGVAYNEQFF

clone size: -
V gene: TRBV10-3
D gene: -
CDR3 length: 14
J gene: TRBJ1-1
CDR3 DNA: TGTGCCATCAGTGAGTCGATAGGGGAAAGAGCAGCTTTCTTT
CDR3 protein: CAISESIGERAAFF

clone size: -
V gene: TRBV6-6
D gene: -
CDR3 length: 15
J gene: TRBJ1-3
CDR3 DNA: TGTGCCAGCAATTCAGGGGCCTTCTCTGGAAACACCATATATTTT
CDR3 protein: CASNSGAFSGNTIYF

clone size: -
V gene: TRBV28
D gene: TRBD1
CDR3 length: 16
J gene: TRBJ1-5
CDR3 DNA: TGTGCCAGCAGTTGGTTCAGGGGGAAAACGGATCAGCCCCAGCATTTT
CDR3 protein: CASSWFRGKTDQPQHF

clone size: -
V gene: TRBV9
D gene: TRBD2
CDR3 length: 15
J gene: TRBJ2-1
CDR3 DNA: TGTGCCAGCAGCGTAGTTAGCGGGAATTACAATGAGCAGTTCTTC
CDR3 protein: CASSVVSGNYNEQFF

clone size: -
V gene: TRBV7-8
D gene: TRBD1
CDR3 length: 15
J gene: TRBJ2-7
CDR3 DNA: TGTACCAGCAGCTTTGAACAGGGGGATTTGTACGAGCAGTACTTC
CDR3 protein: CTSSFEQGDLYEQYF

clone size: -
V gene: TRBV5-6
D gene: -
CDR3 length: 13
J gene: TRBJ1-2
CDR3 DNA: TGTGCCAGCAGCTTCGGGGTTAACTATGGCTACACCTTC
CDR3 protein: CASSFGVNYGYTF

clone size: -
V gene: TRBV30
D gene: -
CDR3 length: 14
J gene: TRBJ2-7
CDR3 DNA: TGTGCCTGGAGTCCCCGACTAATGACCTACGAGCAGTACTTC
CDR3 protein: CAWSPRLMTYEQYF

clone size: -
V gene: TRBV5-1
D gene: -
CDR3 length: 15
J gene: TRBJ2-3
CDR3 DNA: TGCGCCAGCAGCTTAAACAGCGATCTAGCAGATACGCAGTATTTT
CDR3 protein: CASSLNSDLADTQYF

clone size: -
V gene: TRBV30
D gene: -
CDR3 length: 11
J gene: TRBJ1-1
CDR3 DNA: TGTGCCCGACGGACGGGCACTGAAGCTTTCTTT
CDR3 protein: CARRTGTEAFF

clone size: -
V gene: TRBV2
D gene: -
CDR3 length: 13
J gene: TRBJ2-7
CDR3 DNA: TGTGCCAGCAGAAGGGGCATGACGTACGAGCAGTACTTC
CDR3 protein: CASRRGMTYEQYF

clone size: -
V gene: TRBV5-8
D gene: -
CDR3 length: 10
J gene: TRBJ2-1
CDR3 DNA: TGTGCCAGCACGGAGACAGTGCAGTTCTTC
CDR3 protein: CASTETVQFF

clone size: -
V gene: TRBV7-9
D gene: TRBD2
CDR3 length: 13
J gene: TRBJ2-5
CDR3 DNA: TGTGCCAGCAGTCGGACTAGCCGGGAGACCCAGTACTTC
CDR3 protein: CASSRTSRETQYF

clone size: -
V gene: TRBV9
D gene: -
CDR3 length: 13
J gene: TRBJ2-7
CDR3 DNA: TGTGCCAGCAGCGAGAGGGACCGGACAGCCCAGTACTTC
CDR3 protein: CASSERDRTAQYF

clone size: -
V gene: TRBV5-4
D gene: TRBD2
CDR3 length: 14
J gene: TRBJ2-1
CDR3 DNA: TGTGCCAGCAGCAGGGGACTAGCGGACAATGAGCAGTTCTTC
CDR3 protein: CASSRGLADNEQFF